This entry is about one T cell receptor (beta chain). Its target antigen remains unknown. Per-nucleotide qualities are absent, and no much larger clonotype sits a single base away. These data originate in a study of blood T cell repertoires in COVID-19 (TCRdb year 2020). In terms of the full investigation: Samples covering the acute and convalescent phases of COVID-19 were provided by collaborators in the United States, Italy and Spain. Where HLA class I and class II types were available, the types were taken from metadata supplied by the sample provider, not from assay-based typing. The repertoires were released in a freely available public database meant as a resource for research on the immune response to SARS-CoV-2. The samples were drawn from two sources: the first 160 participants of the ongoing ImmuneRACE study, and fewer than 1,500 subjects contributed by 6 global collaborators. Deeply sampled blood TCRbeta repertoires from subjects exposed to, actively infected with, or recovered from COVID-19 were included in the dataset. Sample metadata almost always included a de-identified subject ID, COVID-19 status, age in years and sex. The material from the prospective study consisted of cDNA or gDNA derived from T cells, B-cell-depleted T cells, or PBMCs. Paper-wide results and their limitations: How much clinical and demographic metadata was included differed by source and by participant, and the metadata was provided uncurated.

At one collaborating source in Seattle, patients were enrolled during active infection and were followed longitudinally through the course of disease. Each collaborating institution followed its own protocols to collect whole blood in K2EDTA tubes. For TCRbeta analysis, collaborators shipped samples as frozen whole blood, isolated PBMCs, or DNA extracted from either of those sample types. Via the germline V gene, CDR1 is SGHTA and CDR2 FQGNSA. Deletion took 1 base off V and 2 bases off J, with a span of 18 bases between the germline ends. CDR3 length: 18 amino acids, cysteine to phenylalanine. Just the 54-base CDR3 DNA is kept, in frame starting at base 1. TCRbeta CDR3 regions were amplified from genomic DNA by means of the immunoSEQ Assay, a bias-controlled multiplex PCR. The study's own analysis went as follows. The number of nucleated cells in each sample was estimated from the amplification of reference gene primers within the assay. To quantify the absolute abundance of each unique TCRbeta CDR3 rearrangement, sequence reads were collapsed and filtered. Productive Simpson clonality was computed per sample as the square root of Simpson's diversity index over productive rearrangements. TCRdb retrieved this table from immuneACCESS and kept in-frame rearrangements only. Not all clones are present; in checked studies, unresolved V genes account for under half, and no reason is known for the remainder. The D gene and trimming were derived from the DNA, and the V and J assignments and clone size from that table. In all, the sample holds a few hundred thousand clones, and 84% of those were seen once. The ten largest make up roughly 10% of the sample.

This sequence originates from an elderly woman with COVID-19, enrolled during active disease. In this chain, TRBV7-2 is recombined with TRBJ1-5, and the D gene may be TRBD1, 6 bases matching. Sequences were obtained from peripheral blood. The CDR3 has the sequence CASSLGTSPQGRNQPQHF. The DNA reads as follows: TGTGCCAGCAGCTTAGGGACCTCCCCACAGGGACGCAATCAGCCCCAGCATTTT.